The 19 T cell receptor beta chains below come from one sample, sequenced in a study of long-term antiretroviral therapy in people with HIV. Survey-level resolution applied to immunoSEQ assay v3.0. Using immunoSEQ multiplex PCR, the repertoire was profiled, and TCRdb retains in-frame clones only, with some absent. The sample carries fewer than 30,000 clones, around 83% recorded once. The sequences come from unsorted PBMCs, collected 0.7 years before starting antiretroviral therapy. The receptors come from a man younger than 45 with HIV.

This rearrangement joins TRBV27 to TRBJ2-1; D tentatively fits TRBD1 or TRBD2 (6 bases each). This CDR3 has 17 amino acids. Trimming left V 6 bases short and J 4 bases short, with 22 bases between. Germline CDR1 and CDR2: MNHEY and SMNVEV (reference sequence). The CDR3 DNA is TGTGCCAGCAGCCCGGAGGGCACAGGGATCCTTTACAATGAGCAGTTCTTC. Translated, it gives CASSPEGTGILYNEQFF.

The rearrangement joins TRBV29-1 to TRBJ2-3; 8 positions match TRBD2. J was trimmed by 1 base and V by 7 bases; bases with no gene match: 1. This CDR3 has 12 residues. CDR1 SQVTM and CDR2 ANQGSEA come from the germline V gene. Written as DNA, the CDR3 is TGCAGCGGTAGCGGGGGCACAGATACGCAGTATTTT. Protein product: CSGSGGTDTQYF.

The chain couples TRBV5-4 to TRBJ2-1; 10 positions match TRBD2. Trimming removed 0 bases from V and 6 bases from J; junction bases left unmatched: 3. The germline V gene encodes CDR1 SGHNT and CDR2 YYREEE (reference sequence). The CDR3 has 15 residues. The CDR3 DNA reads TGTGCCAGCAGCTTGGGGATAGCGGGAGGCAATGAGCAGTTCTTC. It codes for CASSLGIAGGNEQFF.

The chain carries TRBV9 and TRBJ2-3; perhaps TRBD1 as D (5 bases). CDR1 is SGDLS, CDR2 YYNGEE, per germline. The CDR3 consists of 15 residues. Deletions cut 0 bases from V and 1 base from J, with 9 bases between. DNA for the CDR3: TGTGCCAGCAGCGTAGTCAGGGCAGGCACAGATACGCAGTATTTT. Amino acid sequence: CASSVVRAGTDTQYF. Based on the CDR3 plus reference TRBV9 and TRBJ2-3, the full variable domain is DSGVTQTPKHLITATGQRVTLRCSPRSGDLSVYWYQQSLDQGLQFLIQYYNGEERAKGNILERFSAQQFPDLHSELNLSSLELGDSALYFCASSVVRAGTDTQYFGPGTRLTVL.

The V and J genes are TRBV6-5 and TRBJ1-1; D is perhaps TRBD1 (5 bases). CDR3 size: 11 residues. Germline assignment: CDR1 MNHEY and CDR2 SVGAGI. The V end was cut by 10 bases, the J end by 6 bases, with 12 bases between. CDR3 region: CATGRGAEAFF. CDR3 nucleotide sequence: TGTGCCACCGGACGGGGGGCTGAAGCTTTCTTT.

This clone was recorded once. The chain is built from TRBV9 and TRBJ1-3, with D unclear. Trimming shortened V by 4 bases and J by 2 bases, and 7 bases separated the two germline ends. The CDR3 sequence is 13 residues long. The germline V gene encodes CDR1 SGDLS and CDR2 YYNGEE. DNA of the CDR3: TGTGCCAGCAGCCCCCATACTGGAAACACCATATATTTT. Protein: CASSPHTGNTIYF.

The chain recombines TRBV5-4 with TRBJ2-3, with D perhaps matching TRBD2 (5 bases). The CDR3 length is 15 residues. Trimming shortened V by 6 bases and J by 2 bases, and 16 bases separated the two germline ends. Germline V lookup: CDR1 SGHNT, CDR2 YYREEE (reference sequence). CDR3 nucleotide sequence: TGTGCCAGCAATAAACAGAGGGTGCCCACAGATACGCAGTATTTT. This codes for CASNKQRVPTDTQYF.

The chain links TRBV15 to TRBJ2-7; 9 bases agree with TRBD2. This CDR3 contains 15 residues. V lost 6 bases to trimming and J lost 1 base; unmatched junction nucleotides: 7. The germline CDR1 and CDR2 sequences are LNHNV and YYDKDF (reference sequence). The CDR3 sequence: CATSPGTSLSYEQYF. The DNA for the CDR3 is TGTGCCACCAGTCCAGGGACTAGCTTGTCCTACGAGCAGTACTTC.

This rearrangement joins TRBV6-6 to TRBJ2-1, with D possibly being TRBD2 (6 bases). This CDR3 region has 14 residues. The germline V gene has CDR1 MNHNY and CDR2 SVGAGI (reference sequence). Trimming shortened V by 10 bases and J by 0 bases, and 13 bases separated the two germline ends. Written as DNA, the CDR3 is TGTGCCACCGGGAACGGGGGCTCCTACAATGAGCAGTTCTTC. Amino acid sequence: CATGNGGSYNEQFF.

This chain joins TRBV7-2 and TRBJ2-4; D gene uncertain. V was clipped by 1 base and J by 9 bases, with 13 bases between them. In germline, CDR1 is SGHTA, CDR2 FQGNSA. The CDR3 totals 14 residues. In DNA form, the CDR3 reads TGTGCCAGCAGCTTAGATAATTTCGCCCGCATTCAGTACTTC. This gives the protein CASSLDNFARIQYF. The full variable domain, rest sourced from reference TRBV7-2 and TRBJ2-4, is GAGVSQSPSNKVTEKGKDVELRCDPISGHTALYWYRQSLGQGLEFLIYFQGNSAPDKSGLPSDRFSAERTGGSVSTLTIQRTQQEDSAVYLCASSLDNFARIQYFGAGTRLSVL.

This clone appeared a few times. V gene TRBV7-8 combines with J gene TRBJ2-7, with D perhaps matching TRBD1 (5 bases). CDR1 and CDR2 (germline): SGHVS, FQNEAQ. The V gene lost 0 bases and the J gene lost 7 bases, with 10 bases spanning the gap. The CDR3 runs to 13 residues. The CDR3 loop reads CASSLATAWEQYF. CDR3 in DNA: TGTGCCAGCAGCTTAGCGACAGCCTGGGAGCAGTACTTC.

This clone was detected only once. The chain employs TRBV5-4 and TRBJ2-1; D is perhaps TRBD2 (6 bases). The CDR3 is 15 amino acids. V was shortened by 0 bases and J by 4 bases, with 11 bases between the two germline ends. Germline values: CDR1 SGHNT, CDR2 YYREEE (reference sequence). CDR3 in amino acids: CASSLGGGAYNEQFF. The CDR3 DNA reads TGTGCCAGCAGCTTGGGGGGCGGGGCGTACAATGAGCAGTTCTTC. The full variable domain, rest sourced from reference TRBV5-4 and TRBJ2-1, is ETGVTQSPTHLIKTRGQQVTLRCSSQSGHNTVSWYQQALGQGPQFIFQYYREEENGRGNFPPRFSGLQFPNYSSELNVNALELDDSALYLCASSLGGGAYNEQFFGPGTRLTVL.

This CDR3 reads CASSPGQGVILYEQYF. The CDR3 region has the DNA TGTGCCAGCTCCCCGGGACAGGGGGTAATTTTGTACGAGCAGTACTTC. The chain carries TRBV18 and TRBJ2-7; TRBD1 aligns across 11 bases. The V gene end was trimmed by 6 bases and the J gene end by 4 bases; junction bases not matched to a gene: 11. The CDR3 consists of 16 residues. CDR1 and CDR2 (germline): KGHSH, LQKENI.

J is TRBJ2-3 and V is TRBV6-1; 7 positions agree with TRBD2. This CDR3 spans 17 amino acids. Germline V gene sequence: CDR1 MNHNS, CDR2 SASEGT. V trimming: 0 bases; J trimming: 2 bases; junction bases outside the gene matches: 8. The CDR3, as DNA: TGTGCCAGCAGTGAAGCGGGAGGAGCGGGGAACACAGATACGCAGTATTTT. Encoded protein: CASSEAGGAGNTDTQYF.

The V and J genes are TRBV29-1 and TRBJ1-5, with 8 bases matching TRBD1. The J segment lost 7 bases and the V segment lost 5 bases, leaving 7 bases of the junction unmatched. The V gene's germline CDR1 is SQVTM and CDR2 ANQGSEA. The CDR3 extends over 13 amino acids. CDR3 residues: CSVIDRGGQPQHF. The CDR3 coding sequence is TGCAGCGTTATCGACAGGGGCGGGCAGCCCCAGCATTTT.

This clone appeared a few times. The V and J genes are TRBV7-9 and TRBJ1-2; possibly TRBD1 for D (6 bases). This CDR3 is 15 amino acids long. The ends were cut back, 5 bases at V and 8 bases at J, with 21 bases in the middle. The germline CDR1 and CDR2 sequences are SEHNR and FQNEAQ (reference sequence). The CDR3 protein is CASSRSSGEGGGYTF. DNA of the CDR3: TGTGCCAGCAGCCGTTCCTCAGGGGAAGGAGGAGGCTACACCTTC.

The V gene is TRBV29-1, the J gene TRBJ2-2, with 7 bases that match TRBD1. The CDR3 loop spans 14 amino acids. Germline V gene sequence: CDR1 SQVTM, CDR2 ANQGSEA. Trimming removed 7 bases from V and 2 bases from J; junction bases left unmatched: 7. Here the CDR3 reads CSAGQASNTGELFF. In nucleotides, the CDR3 is TGCAGCGCCGGACAGGCGAGCAACACCGGGGAGCTGTTTTTT.

The chain recombines TRBV5-5 with TRBJ1-1; D gene unclear. The CDR3 spans 12 residues. V dropped 5 bases and J dropped 0 bases, with 5 bases sitting between them. CDR1 SGHKS and CDR2 YYEKEE come from the germline V gene (reference sequence). CDR3 nucleotide sequence: TGTGCCAGCAGTGACATGAACACTGAAGCTTTCTTT. Amino acid sequence: CASSDMNTEAFF.

The chain is built from TRBV9 and TRBJ2-1; 11 bases are a match to TRBD2. There are 15 residues in the CDR3. J gave up 3 bases and V 1 base, and 0 bases lay outside the gene matches. CDR1 and CDR2 (germline): SGDLS, YYNGEE. The CDR3 spells CASSVLAGGYNEQFF. Written as DNA, the CDR3 is TGTGCCAGCAGCGTACTAGCGGGGGGCTACAATGAGCAGTTCTTC.